This TCR beta chain was recorded in a study of cytomegalovirus exposure and HLA in healthy donors. Findings of the study overall: Among the most significant clusters, several appeared linked to common viral pathogens in a later analysis. Productive rates of about 90% or about 30% were seen for most TCR beta V segments in an earlier analysis.

The ends were cut back, 6 bases at V and 8 bases at J, with 14 bases in the middle. CDR1 is MDHEN, CDR2 SYDVKM, per germline. The CDR3 is 13 amino acids. About this clone itself: No antigen is known for it.

The primer mix had 60 Vbeta and 13 Jbeta primers. Original handling: An analysis performed later counted 81 million or so unique TCR beta chains (roughly 11 million of them shared). Data came from immunoSEQ multiplex PCR; TCRdb stores just in-frame clones and leaves some out. V, J and clone size are those of that table, while D and trimming were read from the DNA. The sample comprises 85,000 to 90,000 clones, roughly 84% of which are singletons, and approximately 3% rests with the top ten. The chain joins TRBV28 to TRBJ1-5; D is ambiguous. The source of this sequence is a man aged 30 to 45 in good health and CMV-seronegative. What was sequenced was PBMCs. The DNA for the CDR3 is TGTGCCAGCAGCTTCATACTTACAGAGCCCCAGCATTTT. Translation: CASSFILTEPQHF.